These T cell receptor beta chains were read from a single sample in a study of beta chain features in type 1 diabetes. Clones were read by immunoSEQ multiplex PCR, and TCRdb kept only the in-frame ones, dropping some. The table records 35,000 or so clones, 64% of them present only once. The sample comprised Tregs from blood. Receptors originate from a woman in her twenties or thirties in good health. CDR3s include the opening cysteine and the closing phenylalanine or tryptophan. Each record gives: V gene, CDR3 length, clone size, J gene, D gene, CDR3 DNA, CDR3 protein. D genes are given only for firm matches. The size entry is marked missing in some rows and otherwise reads once, few, many or a size class.

>TRBV7-2|16|-|TRBJ1-5|TRBD1
TGTGCCAGCAGAGGTGGAGATCAGGGGGCGCGGCAGCCCCAGCATTTT
CASRGGDQGARQPQHF
>TRBV29-1|14|-|TRBJ2-7|-
TGCAGCGTTTTGGTGGGGCAGAAAACCTACGAGCAGTACTTC
CSVLVGQKTYEQYF
>TRBV2|13|-|TRBJ2-1|TRBD2
TGTGCCAGCAAACTAGCGGGAGACTATGAGCAGTTCTTC
CASKLAGDYEQFF
>TRBV11-2|13|-|TRBJ2-7|TRBD1
TGTGCCAGCAGCTACAGGGGGCTCGGGGAGCAGTACTTC
CASSYRGLGEQYF
>TRBV30|13|few|TRBJ2-7|-
TGTGCCTGGAGCCGAGGAAGCCGAGCCGAGCAGTACTTC
CAWSRGSRAEQYF
>TRBV14|20|few|TRBJ2-1|TRBD2
TGTGCCAGCAGCCTCCTTGGGGGCTTTAGCGGGGGTTACTACTACAATGAGCAGTTCTTC
CASSLLGGFSGGYYYNEQFF
>TRBV27|13|-|TRBJ2-7|-
TGTGCCAGCAGTTTGGTAGGGGGTTACGAGCAGTACTTC
CASSLVGGYEQYF
>TRBV29-1|16|few|TRBJ2-1|-
TGCAGCGTTGAACTCTTTGACCTAGCGATCTACAATGAGCAGTTCTTC
CSVELFDLAIYNEQFF
>TRBV10-3|16|-|TRBJ2-1|-
TGTGCCATCAGTACTCGACAGACCCCGTCCTACAATGAGCAGTTCTTC
CAISTRQTPSYNEQFF
>TRBV27|14|-|TRBJ2-1|TRBD2
TGTGCCAGCACCAGCGGGAGAAACCACAATGAGCAGTTCTTC
CASTSGRNHNEQFF
>TRBV6-7|17|few|TRBJ2-7|-
TGTGCCAGCAGTTACTCGAACCCCGACAGTAGCCTCTACGAGCAGTACTTC
CASSYSNPDSSLYEQYF
>TRBV19|16|-|TRBJ1-2|TRBD1
TGTGCCAGTAGTATCTCGGGACAGGGCCTCACCTATGGCTACACCTTC
CASSISGQGLTYGYTF
>TRBV29-1|16|few|TRBJ2-1|TRBD2
TGCAGCGTTGGCTGGGGACTAGCGGGAGGGAACAATGAGCAGTTCTTC
CSVGWGLAGGNNEQFF
>TRBV7-9|15|-|TRBJ1-6|-
TGTGCCAGCAGTTCAGACGCCGGGATGGGTTCACCCCTCCACTTT
CASSSDAGMGSPLHF
>TRBV5-1|12|-|TRBJ2-5|TRBD1
TGCGCCAGCCGAGGGACAGCGCAGACCCAGTACTTC
CASRGTAQTQYF
>TRBV6-1|12|few|TRBJ2-7|-
TGTGCCAGCATACAGCATTCCTACGAGCAGTACTTC
CASIQHSYEQYF
>TRBV7-2|15|few|TRBJ2-3|TRBD2
TGTGCCAGCAGCAGCACTAGCGGGAGGGCCGGTACGCAGTATTTT
CASSSTSGRAGTQYF
>TRBV5-1|17|-|TRBJ2-3|-
TGCGCCAGCAGCTTGGCTTCCGGTGCAGGGCTGACAGATACGCAGTATTTT
CASSLASGAGLTDTQYF
>TRBV23-1|16|-|TRBJ2-3|-
TGCGCCAGCAGTTACCCGCAGGGGTCGGGCACAGATACGCAGTATTTT
CASSYPQGSGTDTQYF
>TRBV28|19|-|TRBJ2-7|TRBD2
TGTGCCAGCAGTCCCCGGACTAGCGGGCGTAGAGGGCACCCCTACGAGCAGTACTTC
CASSPRTSGRRGHPYEQYF
>TRBV9|13|-|TRBJ2-7|-
TGTGCCAGCAGCGTAGCTGCGTGGAGGGAGCAGTACTTC
CASSVAAWREQYF
>TRBV7-6|17|-|TRBJ2-7|TRBD2
TGTGCCAGCAGCCCAAGTCTACTAACGGGAGGGTCCTACGAGCAGTACTTC
CASSPSLLTGGSYEQYF
>TRBV6-5|16|-|TRBJ1-2|-
TGTGCCAGCAGTTACTCACCCCCGTCAGGGTGGTACGGCTACACCTTC
CASSYSPPSGWYGYTF
>TRBV7-2|15|-|TRBJ2-4|-
TGTGCCAGCAGCCCAGGACGGGGAATCGGGAACATTCAGTACTTC
CASSPGRGIGNIQYF
>TRBV18|16|-|TRBJ1-1|-
TGTGCCAGCTCACCAAGGCCCTCCTCGGGGGACACTGAAGCTTTCTTT
CASSPRPSSGDTEAFF
>TRBV28|14|-|TRBJ2-1|TRBD1
TGTGCCAGCGAAGACAGGGGTCCCTACAATGAGCAGTTCTTC
CASEDRGPYNEQFF
>TRBV5-1|15|-|TRBJ2-3|-
TGCGCCAGCAGCTTGGTCCCTAGTTCCACAGATACGCAGTATTTT
CASSLVPSSTDTQYF
>TRBV30|15|-|TRBJ1-2|-
TGTGCCTGGAGTGCCGATCCAGGGCCTCCCTATGGCTACACCTTC
CAWSADPGPPYGYTF
>TRBV7-9|12|-|TRBJ2-5|-
TGTGCCAGCAGCTTCCAACAAGAGACCCAGTACTTC
CASSFQQETQYF
>TRBV10-3|18|few|TRBJ2-5|TRBD2
TGTGCCATCAGTGAGTCTTCTAGCGGCCCAACCAGTACGGAGACCCAGTACTTC
CAISESSSGPTSTETQYF
>TRBV18|15|-|TRBJ2-7|TRBD1
TGTGCCAGCTCACCAGGGACAGGGGTCCCCTACGAGCAGTACTTC
CASSPGTGVPYEQYF
>TRBV4-3|15|-|TRBJ2-7|-
TGCGCCAGCAGCCATCTTAAGGGGGATTCCTACGAGCAGTACTTC
CASSHLKGDSYEQYF
>TRBV29-1|12|-|TRBJ1-1|-
TGCAGCGTTGAGAGGGTTGGCACTGAAGCTTTCTTT
CSVERVGTEAFF
>TRBV29-1|13|-|TRBJ1-5|TRBD1
TGCAGCGTTCAGGGGGCTGGCAATCAGCCCCAGCATTTT
CSVQGAGNQPQHF
>TRBV7-8|14|-|TRBJ2-4|TRBD1
TGTGCCAGCAGCCCCCGACAGGGGAAAAACATTCAGTACTTC
CASSPRQGKNIQYF
>TRBV4-3|19|-|TRBJ2-4|TRBD1
TGCGCCAGCAGCCAAGATCCAGGGGGCGGTGGGCCGGCCAAAAACATTCAGTACTTC
CASSQDPGGGGPAKNIQYF
>TRBV18|13|-|TRBJ2-3|-
TGTGCCAGCTCACCGATACGGGTGGATACGCAGTATTTT
CASSPIRVDTQYF
>TRBV4-2|16|-|TRBJ2-3|-
TGTGCCAGCAGCCCCCTCGACCCGAAGGGGACAGATACGCAGTATTTT
CASSPLDPKGTDTQYF
>TRBV5-4|12|once|TRBJ2-7|TRBD1
TGTGCCAGCAGCGTGGACAGGGGCGAGCAGTACTTC
CASSVDRGEQYF
>TRBV27|13|-|TRBJ2-5|-
TGTGCCAGCAGTTTGGACAGACAAGAGACCCAGTACTTC
CASSLDRQETQYF
>TRBV5-5|16|-|TRBJ2-6|-
TGTGCCAGCAGCGCGGGTCCGATATCTGGGGCCAACGTCCTGACTTTC
CASSAGPISGANVLTF
>TRBV28|16|-|TRBJ2-2|TRBD1
TGTGCCAGCAGTCCCACCGGCAGGGGGCATGCCGGGGAGCTGTTTTTT
CASSPTGRGHAGELFF
>TRBV19|15|-|TRBJ2-3|TRBD2
TGTGCCAGTAGTTCCTCTAGCGGGAGATTAGATACGCAGTATTTT
CASSSSSGRLDTQYF
>TRBV9|15|-|TRBJ2-1|TRBD2
TGTGCCAGCAGCACGACTAGCGGGAGGTCAAATGAGCAGTTCTTC
CASSTTSGRSNEQFF
>TRBV29-1|11|-|TRBJ2-7|-
TGCAGCGCGGCCAGGGTAAACGAGCAGTACTTC
CSAARVNEQYF
>TRBV29-1|17|-|TRBJ2-1|TRBD2
TGCAGCGCAACCAGGGGGACTAGCAGAAGCTCCTACAATGAGCAGTTCTTC
CSATRGTSRSSYNEQFF
>TRBV28|11|-|TRBJ1-1|-
TGTGCCAGCATTAGGGGAACTGAAGCTTTCTTT
CASIRGTEAFF
>TRBV7-2|15|few|TRBJ2-7|-
TGTGCCAGCAGCTTAGCCCGAGGGGGGGGACGCGAGCAGTACTTC
CASSLARGGGREQYF
>TRBV7-3|13|-|TRBJ2-7|TRBD1
TGTGCCAGCAGCCAGGACAGGGGATACGAGCAGTACTTC
CASSQDRGYEQYF
>TRBV14|15|-|TRBJ2-1|TRBD1
TGTGCCAGCAGCCAACCGGACAGGGTACACAATGAGCAGTTCTTC
CASSQPDRVHNEQFF
>TRBV19|19|-|TRBJ1-5|TRBD1
TGTGCCAGTAGTACCCCGACAGGGTATCCTCAGTTTGAAGGTCAGCCCCAGCATTTT
CASSTPTGYPQFEGQPQHF
>TRBV18|16|-|TRBJ1-3|-
TGTGCCAGCTCACCGACAGTTACGATTTCTGGAAACACCATATATTTT
CASSPTVTISGNTIYF